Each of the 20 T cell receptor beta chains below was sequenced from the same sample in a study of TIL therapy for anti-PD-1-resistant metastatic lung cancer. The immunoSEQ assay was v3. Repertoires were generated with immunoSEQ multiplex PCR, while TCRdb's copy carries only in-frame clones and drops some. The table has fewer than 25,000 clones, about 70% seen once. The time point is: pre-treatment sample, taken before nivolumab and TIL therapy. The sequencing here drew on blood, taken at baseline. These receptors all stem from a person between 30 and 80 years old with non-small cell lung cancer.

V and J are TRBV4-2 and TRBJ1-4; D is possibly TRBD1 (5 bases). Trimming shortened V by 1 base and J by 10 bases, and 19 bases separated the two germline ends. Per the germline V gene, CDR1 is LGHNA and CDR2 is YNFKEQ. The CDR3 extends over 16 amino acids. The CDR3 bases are TGTGCCAGCAGCCAAGTTGGAGTGCAGGGCGGGGGAAAACTGTTTTTT. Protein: CASSQVGVQGGGKLFF.

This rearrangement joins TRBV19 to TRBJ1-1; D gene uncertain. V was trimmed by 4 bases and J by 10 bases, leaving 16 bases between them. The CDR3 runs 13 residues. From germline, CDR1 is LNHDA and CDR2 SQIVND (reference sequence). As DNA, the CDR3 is TGTGCCAGTAGTACGGGCCTTTCTGGGCTAGCTTTCTTT. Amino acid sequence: CASSTGLSGLAFF.

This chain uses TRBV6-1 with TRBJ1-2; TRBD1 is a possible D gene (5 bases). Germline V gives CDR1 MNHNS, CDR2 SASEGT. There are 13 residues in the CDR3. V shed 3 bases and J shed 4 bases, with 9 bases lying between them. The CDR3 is CASSDRGPYGYTF. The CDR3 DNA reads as TGTGCCAGCAGTGATAGGGGCCCCTATGGCTACACCTTC.

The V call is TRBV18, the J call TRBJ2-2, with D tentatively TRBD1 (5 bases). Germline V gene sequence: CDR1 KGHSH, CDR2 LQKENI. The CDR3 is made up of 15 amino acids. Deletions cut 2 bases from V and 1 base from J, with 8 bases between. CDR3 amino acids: CASSPGQGNTGELFF. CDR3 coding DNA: TGTGCCAGCTCACCAGGTCAGGGGAACACCGGGGAGCTGTTTTTT.

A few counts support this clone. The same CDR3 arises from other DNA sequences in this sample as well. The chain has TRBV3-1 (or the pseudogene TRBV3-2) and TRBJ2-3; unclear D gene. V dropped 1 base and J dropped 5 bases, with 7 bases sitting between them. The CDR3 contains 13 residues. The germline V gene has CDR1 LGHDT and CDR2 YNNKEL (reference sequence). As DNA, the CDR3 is TGTGCCAGCAGCCAAGGGACCGGAGATACGCAGTATTTT. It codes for CASSQGTGDTQYF.

CDR3 coding DNA: TGTGCCAGCAGTTCCGGGACAGGGGGAAACACCATATATTTT. Translation gives CASSSGTGGNTIYF. This chain uses TRBV27 with TRBJ1-3, with 9 nucleotides matching TRBD1. The V segment lost 4 bases and the J segment 4 bases; nucleotides outside the gene matches: 2. This CDR3 has 14 amino acids. Per the germline V gene, CDR1 is MNHEY and CDR2 is SMNVEV (reference sequence).

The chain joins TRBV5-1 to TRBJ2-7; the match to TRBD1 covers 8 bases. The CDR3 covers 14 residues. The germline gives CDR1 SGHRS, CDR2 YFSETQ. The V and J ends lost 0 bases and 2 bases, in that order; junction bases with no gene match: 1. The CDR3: CASSLEGQAYEQYF. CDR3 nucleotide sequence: TGCGCCAGCAGCTTGGAGGGACAGGCCTACGAGCAGTACTTC.

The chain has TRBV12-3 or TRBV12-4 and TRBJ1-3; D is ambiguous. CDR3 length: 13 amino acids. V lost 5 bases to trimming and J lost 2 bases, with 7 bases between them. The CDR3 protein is CASSPVTGNTIYF. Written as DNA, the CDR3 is TGTGCCAGCAGTCCGGTAACTGGAAACACCATATATTTT.

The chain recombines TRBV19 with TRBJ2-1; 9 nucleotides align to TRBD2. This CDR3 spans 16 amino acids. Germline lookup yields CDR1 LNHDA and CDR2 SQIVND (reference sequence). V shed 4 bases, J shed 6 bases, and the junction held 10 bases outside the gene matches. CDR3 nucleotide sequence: TGTGCCAGTAGTAGGCGAACGGCTAGCGGGATCAATGAGCAGTTCTTC. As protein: CASSRRTASGINEQFF.

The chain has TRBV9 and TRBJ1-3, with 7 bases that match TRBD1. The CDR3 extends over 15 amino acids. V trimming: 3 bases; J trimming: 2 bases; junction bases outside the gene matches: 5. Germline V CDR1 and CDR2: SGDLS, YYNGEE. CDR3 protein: CASSEVTGAGNTIYF. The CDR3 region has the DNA TGTGCCAGCAGCGAGGTAACAGGGGCTGGAAACACCATATATTTT.

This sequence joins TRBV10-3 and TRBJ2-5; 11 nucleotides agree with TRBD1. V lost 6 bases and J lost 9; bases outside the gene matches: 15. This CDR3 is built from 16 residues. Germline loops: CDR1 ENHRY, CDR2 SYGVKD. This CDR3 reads CAIRTTGTGGEGPQYF. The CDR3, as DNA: TGTGCCATCAGAACAACCGGGACAGGGGGAGAGGGACCCCAGTACTTC.

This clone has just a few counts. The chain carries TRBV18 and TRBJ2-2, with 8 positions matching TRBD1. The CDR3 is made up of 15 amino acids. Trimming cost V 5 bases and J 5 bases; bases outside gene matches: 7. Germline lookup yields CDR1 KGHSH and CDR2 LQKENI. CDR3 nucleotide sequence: TGTGCCAGCTCAGCCTTCACAGGGGGAACCGGGGAGCTGTTTTTT. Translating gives CASSAFTGGTGELFF.

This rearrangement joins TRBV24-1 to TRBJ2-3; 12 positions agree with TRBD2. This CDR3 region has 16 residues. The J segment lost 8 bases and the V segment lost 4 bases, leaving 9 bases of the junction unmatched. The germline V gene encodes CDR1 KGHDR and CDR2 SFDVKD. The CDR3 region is CATSDPSGGGPGTQYF. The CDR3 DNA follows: TGTGCCACCAGTGACCCTAGCGGGGGGGGTCCCGGTACGCAGTATTTT.

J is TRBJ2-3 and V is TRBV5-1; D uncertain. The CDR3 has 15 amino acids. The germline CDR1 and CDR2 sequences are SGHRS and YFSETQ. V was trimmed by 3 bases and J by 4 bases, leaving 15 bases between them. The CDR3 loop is CASSSDPGRADTQYF. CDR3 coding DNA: TGCGCCAGCAGCTCGGACCCAGGAAGGGCAGATACGCAGTATTTT.

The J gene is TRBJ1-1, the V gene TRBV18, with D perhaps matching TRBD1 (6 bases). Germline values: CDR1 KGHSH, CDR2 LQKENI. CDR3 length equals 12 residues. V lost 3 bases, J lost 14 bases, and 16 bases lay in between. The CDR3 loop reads CASSPPGAEPFF. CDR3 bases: TGTGCCAGCTCACCGCCAGGGGCGGAACCATTCTTT.

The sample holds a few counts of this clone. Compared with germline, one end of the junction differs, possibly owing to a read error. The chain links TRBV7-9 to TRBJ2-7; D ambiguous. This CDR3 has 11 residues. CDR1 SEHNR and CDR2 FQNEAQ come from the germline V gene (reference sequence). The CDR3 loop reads CASSLYGETDF. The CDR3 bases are TGTGCCAGCAGCTTATATGGAGAAACGGACTTC.

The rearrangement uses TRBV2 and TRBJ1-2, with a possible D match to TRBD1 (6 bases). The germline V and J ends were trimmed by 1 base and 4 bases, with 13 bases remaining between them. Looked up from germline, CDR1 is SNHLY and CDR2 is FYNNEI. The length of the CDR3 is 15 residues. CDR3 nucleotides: TGTGCCAGCAGTGAAGAACAGGGTATGGGCTATGGCTACACCTTC. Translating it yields CASSEEQGMGYGYTF.

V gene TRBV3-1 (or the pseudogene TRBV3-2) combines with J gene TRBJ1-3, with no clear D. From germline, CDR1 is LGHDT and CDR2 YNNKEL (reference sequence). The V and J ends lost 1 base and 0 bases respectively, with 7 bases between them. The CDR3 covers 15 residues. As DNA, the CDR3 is TGTGCCAGCAGCCAAGGGTCCCTCTCTGGAAACACCATATATTTT. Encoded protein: CASSQGSLSGNTIYF.

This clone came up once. CDR3 sequence (DNA): TGTGCCAGCAGTTTATACGTGAAAGAGACCCAGTACTTC. Its protein product is CASSLYVKETQYF. The chain is built from TRBV27 and TRBJ2-5; the D is unclear. V gave up 1 base and J gave up 3 bases, with 6 bases separating them. The germline V gene encodes CDR1 MNHEY and CDR2 SMNVEV (reference sequence). This CDR3 is built from 13 residues.

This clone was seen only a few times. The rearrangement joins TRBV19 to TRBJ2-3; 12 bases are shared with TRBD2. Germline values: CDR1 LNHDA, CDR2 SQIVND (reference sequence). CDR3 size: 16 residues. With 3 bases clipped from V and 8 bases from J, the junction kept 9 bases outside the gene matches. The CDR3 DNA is TGTGCCAGTAGTATCTCCCGACTAGCGGGGGTGAGTACGCAGTATTTT. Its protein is CASSISRLAGVSTQYF.